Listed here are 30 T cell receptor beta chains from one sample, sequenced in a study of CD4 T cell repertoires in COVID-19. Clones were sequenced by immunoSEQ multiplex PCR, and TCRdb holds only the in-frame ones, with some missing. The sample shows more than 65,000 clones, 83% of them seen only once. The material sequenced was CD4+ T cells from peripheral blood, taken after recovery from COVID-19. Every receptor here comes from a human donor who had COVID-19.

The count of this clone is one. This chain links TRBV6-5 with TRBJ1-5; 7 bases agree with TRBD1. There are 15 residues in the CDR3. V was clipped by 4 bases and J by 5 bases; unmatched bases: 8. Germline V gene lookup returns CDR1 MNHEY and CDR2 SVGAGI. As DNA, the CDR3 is TGTGCCAGCAGTTCCCGGACAGGCCCGGATCAGCCCCAGCATTTT. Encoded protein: CASSSRTGPDQPQHF.

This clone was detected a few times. The CDR3 sequence: CASSGSGQTDTQYF. DNA of the CDR3: TGTGCCAGTAGTGGTAGCGGTCAAACGGATACGCAGTATTTT. The chain joins TRBV19 to TRBJ2-3, with D perhaps TRBD2 (6 bases). Germline V lookup: CDR1 LNHDA, CDR2 SQIVND (reference sequence). The V end was cut by 5 bases, the J end by 6 bases, with 15 bases between. CDR3 length: 14 residues.

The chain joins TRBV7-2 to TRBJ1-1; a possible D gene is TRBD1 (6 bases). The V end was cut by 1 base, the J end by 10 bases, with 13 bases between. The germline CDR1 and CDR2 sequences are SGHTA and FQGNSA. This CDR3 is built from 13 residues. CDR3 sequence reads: CASSLDRVTAAFF. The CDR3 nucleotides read TGTGCCAGCAGCTTAGACAGGGTAACAGCAGCTTTCTTT.

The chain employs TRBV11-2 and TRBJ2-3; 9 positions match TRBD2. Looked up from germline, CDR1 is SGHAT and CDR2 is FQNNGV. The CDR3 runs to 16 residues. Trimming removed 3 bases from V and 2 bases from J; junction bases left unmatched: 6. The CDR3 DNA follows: TGTGCCAGCAGCTTCAATAGCGGGGGCCCCACAGATACGCAGTATTTT. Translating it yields CASSFNSGGPTDTQYF. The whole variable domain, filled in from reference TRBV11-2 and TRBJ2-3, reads EAGVAQSPRYKIIEKRQSVAFWCNPISGHATLYWYQQILGQGPKLLIQFQNNGVVDDSQLPKDRFSAERLKGVDSTLKIQPAKLEDSAVYLCASSFNSGGPTDTQYFGPGTRLTVL.

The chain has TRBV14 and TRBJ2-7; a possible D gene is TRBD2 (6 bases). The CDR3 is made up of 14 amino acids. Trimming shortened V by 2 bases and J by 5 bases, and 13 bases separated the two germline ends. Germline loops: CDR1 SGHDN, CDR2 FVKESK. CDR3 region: CASSQLGWRDEQYF. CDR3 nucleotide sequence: TGTGCCAGCAGCCAATTAGGTTGGAGGGACGAGCAGTACTTC. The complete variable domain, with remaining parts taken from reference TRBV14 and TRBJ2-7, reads EAGVTQFPSHSVIEKGQTVTLRCDPISGHDNLYWYRRVMGKEIKFLLHFVKESKQDESGMPNNRFLAERTGGTYSTLKVQPAELEDSGVYFCASSQLGWRDEQYFGPGTRLTVT.

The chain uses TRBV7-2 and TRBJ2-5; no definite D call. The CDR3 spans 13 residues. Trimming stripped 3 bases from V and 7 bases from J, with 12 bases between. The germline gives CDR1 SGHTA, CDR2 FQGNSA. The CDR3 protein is CASSFSPGVTQYF. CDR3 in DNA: TGTGCCAGCAGCTTTTCCCCCGGAGTGACCCAGTACTTC.

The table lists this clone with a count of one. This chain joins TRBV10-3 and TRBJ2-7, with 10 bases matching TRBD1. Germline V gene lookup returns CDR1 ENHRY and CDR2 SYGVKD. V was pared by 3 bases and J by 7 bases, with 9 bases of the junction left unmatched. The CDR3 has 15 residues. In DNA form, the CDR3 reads TGTGCCATCAGTGATATGGGGACAGGGGCGCTGGAGCAGTACTTC. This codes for CAISDMGTGALEQYF.

The CDR3 reads CATSSAGLARDSPLHF. For the CDR3, the DNA is TGTGCCACCAGTTCGGCAGGCTTAGCAAGGGATTCACCCCTCCACTTT. This chain links TRBV24-1 with TRBJ1-6; no reliable D call. Per germline, CDR1 KGHDR and CDR2 SFDVKD. The CDR3 is 16 amino acids. Trimming took 6 bases from V and 8 from J, leaving 19 bases between them.

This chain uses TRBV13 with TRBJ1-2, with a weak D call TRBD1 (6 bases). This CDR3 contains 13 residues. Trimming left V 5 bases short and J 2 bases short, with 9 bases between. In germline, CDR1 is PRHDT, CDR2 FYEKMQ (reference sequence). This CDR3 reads CASSRGGNYGYTF. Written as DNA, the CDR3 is TGTGCCAGCAGCCGAGGGGGGAACTATGGCTACACCTTC.

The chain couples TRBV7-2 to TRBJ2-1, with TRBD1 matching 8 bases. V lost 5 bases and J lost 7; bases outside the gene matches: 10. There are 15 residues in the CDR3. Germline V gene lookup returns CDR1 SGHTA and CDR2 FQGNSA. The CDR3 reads CASSLATGEWNEQFF. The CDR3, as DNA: TGTGCCAGCAGCCTGGCGACAGGGGAGTGGAATGAGCAGTTCTTC.

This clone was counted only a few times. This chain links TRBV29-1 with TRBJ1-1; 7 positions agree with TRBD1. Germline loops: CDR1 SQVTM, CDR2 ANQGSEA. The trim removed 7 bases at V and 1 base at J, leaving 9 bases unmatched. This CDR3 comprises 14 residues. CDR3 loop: CSASPTGENTEAFF. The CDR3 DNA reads TGCAGCGCCTCCCCTACAGGGGAGAACACTGAAGCTTTCTTT.

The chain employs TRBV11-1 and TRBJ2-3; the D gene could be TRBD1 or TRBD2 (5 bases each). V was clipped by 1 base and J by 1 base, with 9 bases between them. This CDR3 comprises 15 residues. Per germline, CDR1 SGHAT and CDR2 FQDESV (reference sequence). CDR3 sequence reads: CASSLGGVRTDTQYF. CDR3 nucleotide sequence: TGTGCCAGCAGCTTAGGAGGGGTTCGCACAGATACGCAGTATTTT.

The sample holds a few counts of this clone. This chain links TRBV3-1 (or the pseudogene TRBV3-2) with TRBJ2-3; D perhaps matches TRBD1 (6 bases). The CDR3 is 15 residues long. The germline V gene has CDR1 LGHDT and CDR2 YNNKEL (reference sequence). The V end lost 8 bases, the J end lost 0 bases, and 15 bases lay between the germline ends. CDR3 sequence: CASGGLGGSTDTQYF. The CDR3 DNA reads TGTGCCAGCGGGGGCCTGGGCGGTAGCACAGATACGCAGTATTTT.

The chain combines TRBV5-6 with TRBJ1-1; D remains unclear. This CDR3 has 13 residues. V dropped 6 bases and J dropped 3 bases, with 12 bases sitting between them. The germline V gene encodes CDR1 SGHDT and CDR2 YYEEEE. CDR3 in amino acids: CASKPVGYTEAFF. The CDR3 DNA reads TGTGCCAGCAAGCCCGTAGGATACACTGAAGCTTTCTTT.

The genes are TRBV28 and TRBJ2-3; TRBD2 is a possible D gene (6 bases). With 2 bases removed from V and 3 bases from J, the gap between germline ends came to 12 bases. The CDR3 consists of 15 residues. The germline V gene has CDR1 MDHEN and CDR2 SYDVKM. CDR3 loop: CASSLGGLRTDTQYF. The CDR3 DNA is TGTGCCAGCAGTTTAGGGGGACTCAGGACAGATACGCAGTATTTT.

For the CDR3, the DNA is TGTGCCAGCAGTCAGGGACTAGCGGGGCTCTCCTACAATGAGCAGTTCTTC. As protein: CASSQGLAGLSYNEQFF. The gene calls are TRBV6-6 and TRBJ2-1; 13 bases are shared with TRBD2. After removal of 5 bases from V and 0 bases from J, the junction contained 4 bases not matched to a gene. This CDR3 is built from 17 residues. Germline V lookup: CDR1 MNHNY, CDR2 SVGAGI (reference sequence).

CDR3 coding DNA: TGTGCCAGCAGCTTAGGGTTGGGGGCTTATGGCTACACCTTC. Its translation is CASSLGLGAYGYTF. The chain couples TRBV7-9 to TRBJ1-2; weak D call: TRBD1 (6 bases). The CDR3 runs 14 residues. V lost 1 base to trimming and J lost 5 bases, with 11 bases between them. Per germline, CDR1 SEHNR and CDR2 FQNEAQ (reference sequence).

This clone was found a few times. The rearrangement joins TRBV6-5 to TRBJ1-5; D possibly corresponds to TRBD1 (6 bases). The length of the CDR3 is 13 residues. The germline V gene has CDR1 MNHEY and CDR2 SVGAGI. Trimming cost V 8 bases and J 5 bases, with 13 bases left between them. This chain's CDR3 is CASGSGDYQPQHF. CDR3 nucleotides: TGTGCCAGCGGGTCAGGGGATTATCAGCCCCAGCATTTT.

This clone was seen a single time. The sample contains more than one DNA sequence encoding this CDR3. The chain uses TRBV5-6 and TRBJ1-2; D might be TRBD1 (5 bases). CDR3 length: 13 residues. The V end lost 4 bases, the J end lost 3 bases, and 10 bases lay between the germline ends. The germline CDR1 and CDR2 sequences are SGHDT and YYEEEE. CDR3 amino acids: CASSPDIYYGYTF. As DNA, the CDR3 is TGTGCCAGCAGCCCGGACATCTACTATGGCTACACCTTC. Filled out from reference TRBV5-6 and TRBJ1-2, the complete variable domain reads DAGVTQSPTHLIKTRGQQVTLRCSPKSGHDTVSWYQQALGQGPQFIFQYYEEEERQRGNFPDRFSGHQFPNYSSELNVNALLLGDSALYLCASSPDIYYGYTFGSGTRLTVV.

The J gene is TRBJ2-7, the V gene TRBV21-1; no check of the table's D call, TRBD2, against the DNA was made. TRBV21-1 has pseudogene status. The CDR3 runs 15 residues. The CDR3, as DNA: TGTGCCAGCGGAGGAATCCTCCCCCATCCTTACGAGCAGTACTTC. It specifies CASGGILPHPYEQYF.

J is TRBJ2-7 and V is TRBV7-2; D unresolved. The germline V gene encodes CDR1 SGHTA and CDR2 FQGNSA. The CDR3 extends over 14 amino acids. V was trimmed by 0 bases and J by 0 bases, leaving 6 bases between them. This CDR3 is CASSLASLSYEQYF. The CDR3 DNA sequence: TGTGCCAGCAGCTTAGCGTCCCTCTCCTACGAGCAGTACTTC.

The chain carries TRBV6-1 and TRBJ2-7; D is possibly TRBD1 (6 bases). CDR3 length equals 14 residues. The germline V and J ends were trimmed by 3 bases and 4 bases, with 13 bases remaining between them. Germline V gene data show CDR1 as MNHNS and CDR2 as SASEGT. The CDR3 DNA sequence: TGTGCCAGCAGTGAGGGGGCCGGTAGTTACGAGCAGTACTTC. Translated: CASSEGAGSYEQYF.

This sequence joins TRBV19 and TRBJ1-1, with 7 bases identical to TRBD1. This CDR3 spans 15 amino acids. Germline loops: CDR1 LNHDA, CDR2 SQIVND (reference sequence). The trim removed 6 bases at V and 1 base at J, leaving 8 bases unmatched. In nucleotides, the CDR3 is TGTGCCAGTAGGTTCTTGGGACAGAAGAACACTGAAGCTTTCTTT. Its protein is CASRFLGQKNTEAFF.

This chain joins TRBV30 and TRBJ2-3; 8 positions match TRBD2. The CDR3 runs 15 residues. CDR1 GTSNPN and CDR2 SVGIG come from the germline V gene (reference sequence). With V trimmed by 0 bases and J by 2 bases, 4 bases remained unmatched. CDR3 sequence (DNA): TGTGCCTGGAGTGTAGGTAGCGGGATCACAGATACGCAGTATTTT. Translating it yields CAWSVGSGITDTQYF.

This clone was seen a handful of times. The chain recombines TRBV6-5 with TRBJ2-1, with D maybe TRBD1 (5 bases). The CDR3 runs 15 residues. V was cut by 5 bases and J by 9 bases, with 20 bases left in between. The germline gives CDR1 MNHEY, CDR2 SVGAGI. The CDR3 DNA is TGTGCCAGCAGTCCGCAACTCACAGGTTTCGGTGAGCAGTTCTTC. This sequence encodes CASSPQLTGFGEQFF.

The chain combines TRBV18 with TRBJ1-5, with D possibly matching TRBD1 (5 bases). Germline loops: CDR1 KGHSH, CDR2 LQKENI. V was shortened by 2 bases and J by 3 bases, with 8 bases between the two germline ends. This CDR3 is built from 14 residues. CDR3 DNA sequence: TGTGCCAGCTCACCAGGGGGAAACAATCAGCCCCAGCATTTT. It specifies CASSPGGNNQPQHF.

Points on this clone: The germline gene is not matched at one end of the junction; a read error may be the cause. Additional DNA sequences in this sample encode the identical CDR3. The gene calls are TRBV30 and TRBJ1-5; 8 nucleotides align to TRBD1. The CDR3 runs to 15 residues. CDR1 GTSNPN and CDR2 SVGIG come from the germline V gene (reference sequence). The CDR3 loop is CAWSAGTGLNQPQHF. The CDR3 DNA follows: TGTGCCTGGAGCGCCGGGACAGGCCTCAATCAGCCCCAACATTTT.

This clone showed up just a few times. The CDR3 nucleotides are TGTGCCAGCAGCTTAGGGGGGGACTTCCAGAGCTCTGGAAACACCATATATTTT. Protein product: CASSLGGDFQSSGNTIYF. The chain uses TRBV7-9 and TRBJ1-3; D might be TRBD1 (5 bases). The CDR3 has 18 amino acids. Germline CDR1 SEHNR, CDR2 FQNEAQ (reference sequence). Trimming removed 1 base from V and 0 bases from J, with 16 bases in between.

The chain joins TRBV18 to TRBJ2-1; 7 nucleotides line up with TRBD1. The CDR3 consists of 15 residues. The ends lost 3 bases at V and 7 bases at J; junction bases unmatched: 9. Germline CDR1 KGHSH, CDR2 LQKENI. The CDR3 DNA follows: TGTGCCAGCTCACCCAACACCGGGACAGTGAATGAGCAGTTCTTC. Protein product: CASSPNTGTVNEQFF.

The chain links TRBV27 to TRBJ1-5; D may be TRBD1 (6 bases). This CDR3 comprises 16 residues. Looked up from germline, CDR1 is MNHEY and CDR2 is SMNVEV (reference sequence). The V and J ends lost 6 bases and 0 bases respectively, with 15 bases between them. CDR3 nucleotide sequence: TGTGCCAGCAGGCTACAGGGAAGCCCTAGCAATCAGCCCCAGCATTTT. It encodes CASRLQGSPSNQPQHF.